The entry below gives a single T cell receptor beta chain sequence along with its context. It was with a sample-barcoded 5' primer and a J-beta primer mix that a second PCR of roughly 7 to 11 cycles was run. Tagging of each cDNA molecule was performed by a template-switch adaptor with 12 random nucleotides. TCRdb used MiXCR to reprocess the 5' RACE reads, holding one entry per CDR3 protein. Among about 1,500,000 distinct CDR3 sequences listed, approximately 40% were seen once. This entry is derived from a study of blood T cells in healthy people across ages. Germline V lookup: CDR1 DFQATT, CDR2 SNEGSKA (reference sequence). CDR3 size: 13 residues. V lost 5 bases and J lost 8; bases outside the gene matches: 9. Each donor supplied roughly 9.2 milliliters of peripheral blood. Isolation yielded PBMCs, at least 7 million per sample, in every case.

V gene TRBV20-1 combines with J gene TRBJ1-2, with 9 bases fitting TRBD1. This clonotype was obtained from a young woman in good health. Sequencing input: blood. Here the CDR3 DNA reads TGCAGTGCTGGGACAGGGTCCGACTGGGGCTACACCTTC. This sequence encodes CSAGTGSDWGYTF.